The rows below give T cell receptor beta chains drawn from one sample of a study of graft-versus-host responses after intestinal transplantation. Here immunoSEQ multiplex PCR was the method, and the copy in TCRdb shows in-frame clones only, minus some. Of roughly 4,100 clones listed, 20% to 25% were seen once; the top ten hold less than 6%. The sample consisted of alloreactive CD4+ T cells from a mixed lymphocyte reaction culture, taken before transplantation. The receptors originated from a human patient who was an organ donor for intestinal transplantation. The CDR3 runs from the conserved cysteine through the conserved F or W. The order of the fields is D gene, clone size, V gene, J gene, CDR3 protein, CDR3 DNA. A D gene is named only where the DNA matches it firmly. Rows give clone size only sometimes, using once, few, many, or a class for an expanded clone.

>TRBD2|NA|TRBV5-6|TRBJ2-3
CASSLQGLAGRDTQYF
TGTGCCAGCAGCTTACAGGGACTAGCGGGACGAGATACGCAGTATTTT
>NA|few|TRBV6-5|TRBJ2-2
CASSYRRGRTGELFF
TGTGCCAGCAGTTACCGACGCGGAAGGACCGGGGAGCTGTTTTTT
>NA|NA|TRBV20-1|TRBJ1-2
CSATINYGYTF
TGCAGTGCCACAATTAACTATGGCTACACCTTC
>TRBD2|NA|TRBV2|TRBJ2-1
CASRGRLAGGREQFF
TGTGCCAGCAGGGGAAGACTAGCGGGGGGACGGGAGCAGTTCTTC
>TRBD2|medium-sized|TRBV6-1|TRBJ2-3
CASSEQPGTSSPSPDTQYF
TGTGCCAGCAGTGAGCAACCCGGGACTAGCAGCCCCTCCCCAGATACGCAGTATTTT
>TRBD1|NA|TRBV5-1|TRBJ1-1
CASSLQTGTNTEAFF
TGCGCCAGCAGCTTGCAGACAGGGACGAACACTGAAGCTTTCTTT
>NA|medium-sized|TRBV2|TRBJ1-4
CASSEALRGNNEKLFF
TGTGCCAGCAGTGAAGCGCTTCGAGGCAATAATGAAAAACTGTTTTTT
>TRBD2|NA|TRBV6-5|TRBJ2-1
CASIGPSGVYNEQFF
TGTGCCAGCATAGGGCCTAGCGGGGTATACAATGAGCAGTTCTTC
>TRBD1|NA|TRBV9|TRBJ1-5
CASSVSTGDNQPQHF
TGTGCCAGCAGCGTATCTACAGGGGACAATCAGCCCCAGCATTTT
>NA|NA|TRBV7-9|TRBJ2-3
CASSLDRATDTQYF
TGTGCCAGCAGCTTAGACAGGGCCACAGATACGCAGTATTTT
>NA|few|TRBV6-6|TRBJ1-2
CASSYGPTGNYGYTF
TGTGCCAGCAGTTACGGGCCAACAGGAAACTATGGCTACACCTTC
>NA|medium-sized|TRBV11-2|TRBJ1-6
CASSLVPDSPLHF
TGTGCCAGCAGCTTAGTCCCCGATTCACCCCTCCACTTT
>TRBD2|large|TRBV7-4|TRBJ2-1
CASSPGSGNSYNEQFF
TGTGCCAGCAGCCCTGGTAGCGGGAACTCCTACAATGAGCAGTTCTTC
>TRBD1|few|TRBV14|TRBJ2-3
CASSTGTGGTDTQYF
TGTGCCAGCAGTACCGGGACAGGGGGGACAGATACGCAGTATTTT
>NA|few|TRBV6-5|TRBJ1-2
CATGGANGYTF
TGTGCCACCGGGGGGGCCAATGGCTACACCTTC
>NA|medium-sized|TRBV7-9|TRBJ1-2
CASSAVGRLPSF
TGTGCCAGCAGCGCGGTGGGGCGTCTGCCCTCCTTC
>TRBD2|few|TRBV4-2|TRBJ2-2
CASSPPMAGGLTGELFF
TGTGCCAGCAGCCCCCCCATGGCGGGGGGGCTCACCGGGGAGCTGTTTTTT
>NA|NA|TRBV6-1|TRBJ1-5
CASTGDSNQPQHF
TGTGCCAGCACAGGGGATAGCAATCAGCCCCAGCATTTT
>NA|NA|TRBV28|TRBJ2-3
CASSLPGAGADTQYF
TGTGCCAGCAGTCTACCTGGGGCAGGGGCAGATACGCAGTATTTT
>TRBD2|NA|TRBV19|TRBJ2-3
CASSSSLAGNTDTQYF
TGTGCCAGTAGTAGCTCGCTAGCGGGGAACACAGATACGCAGTATTTT
>NA|few|TRBV5-6|TRBJ2-5
CASSSQETQYF
TGTGCCAGCAGCTCTCAAGAGACCCAGTACTTC
>TRBD1|medium-sized|TRBV18|TRBJ1-5
CASSPPGQPNQPQHF
TGTGCCAGCTCACCACCGGGACAGCCCAATCAGCCCCAGCATTTT
>NA|NA|TRBV2|TRBJ1-2
CASRPITGTGYTF
TGTGCCAGCAGACCCATAACAGGGACTGGCTACACCTTC
>NA|medium-sized|TRBV28|TRBJ1-2
CASRDMDYGYTF
TGTGCCAGTAGAGATATGGACTATGGCTACACCTTC
>NA|few|TRBV11-3|TRBJ1-1
CASSLQRGSSEAFF
TGTGCCAGCAGCTTACAGCGCGGCAGCTCTGAAGCTTTCTTT
>NA|few|TRBV19|TRBJ1-5
CASSMRGHSNQPQHF
TGTGCCAGTAGTATGCGAGGACATAGCAATCAGCCCCAGCATTTT
>TRBD1|few|TRBV6-5|TRBJ1-2
CASSGTGGLYGYTF
TGTGCCAGCAGTGGCACAGGGGGCCTCTATGGCTACACCTTC
>NA|medium-sized|TRBV4-2|TRBJ1-1
CASSQGLTTRRDTEAFF
TGTGCCAGCAGCCAAGGGCTCACGACCCGGAGAGACACTGAAGCTTTCTTT
>NA|few|TRBV7-3|TRBJ1-1
CASSLVPRDNTEAFF
TGTGCCAGCAGCTTAGTCCCCAGGGATAACACTGAAGCTTTCTTT
>TRBD2|NA|TRBV2|TRBJ2-5
CASSGERGAKETQYF
TGTGCCAGCAGTGGAGAGCGGGGGGCGAAAGAGACCCAGTACTTC
>NA|large|TRBV6-5|TRBJ1-1
CASSLDTLNTEAFF
TGTGCCAGCAGTCTCGACACCTTGAACACTGAAGCTTTCTTT
>TRBD1|NA|TRBV5-6|TRBJ2-5
CASSLGGQGRVKTQYF
TGTGCCAGCAGCTTGGGCGGACAGGGGAGGGTAAAGACCCAGTACTTC
>NA|medium-sized|TRBV5-5|TRBJ1-1
CASSLQGLMNTEAFF
TGTGCCAGCAGCTTGCAGGGGCTGATGAACACTGAAGCTTTCTTT
>TRBD1|many|TRBV2|TRBJ1-2
CASSAQGVGYTF
TGTGCCAGCAGTGCCCAGGGGGTGGGCTACACCTTC
>TRBD1|few|TRBV4-1|TRBJ2-3
CASSQDWTGAITDTQYF
TGCGCCAGCAGCCAAGATTGGACAGGGGCCATCACAGATACGCAGTATTTT
>TRBD1|NA|TRBV4-1|TRBJ1-2
CASSQTLIDRGYGYTF
TGCGCCAGCAGCCAGACCCTCATCGACAGGGGGTATGGCTACACCTTC
>NA|few|TRBV7-2|TRBJ1-2
CASSSWGDYGYTF
TGTGCCAGCAGCTCCTGGGGGGACTATGGCTACACCTTC
>NA|medium-sized|TRBV29-1|TRBJ1-2
CSVEAQFYGYTF
TGCAGCGTTGAAGCACAGTTCTATGGCTACACCTTC
>TRBD2|medium-sized|TRBV5-5|TRBJ2-3
CASSLEASGSTDTQYF
TGTGCCAGCAGCTTGGAGGCTAGCGGAAGCACAGATACGCAGTATTTT
>NA|few|TRBV2|TRBJ1-6
CASSETATGVVSPLHF
TGTGCCAGCAGTGAGACCGCGACCGGGGTTGTCTCACCCCTCCACTTT
>NA|medium-sized|TRBV19|TRBJ2-3
CASRLGVSDTQYF
TGTGCCAGTAGGCTAGGGGTTTCAGATACGCAGTATTTT
>NA|few|TRBV13|TRBJ2-5
CASSLKGGTQYF
TGTGCCAGCAGCTTAAAAGGAGGGACCCAGTACTTC
>NA|NA|TRBV15|TRBJ1-2
CATSRDSEAGRNYGYTF
TGTGCCACCAGCAGAGATAGTGAGGCAGGGAGGAATTATGGCTACACCTTC
>TRBD1|few|TRBV4-3|TRBJ2-3
CASSQGQGSDTQYF
TGCGCCAGCAGCCAGGGACAGGGGTCAGATACGCAGTATTTT